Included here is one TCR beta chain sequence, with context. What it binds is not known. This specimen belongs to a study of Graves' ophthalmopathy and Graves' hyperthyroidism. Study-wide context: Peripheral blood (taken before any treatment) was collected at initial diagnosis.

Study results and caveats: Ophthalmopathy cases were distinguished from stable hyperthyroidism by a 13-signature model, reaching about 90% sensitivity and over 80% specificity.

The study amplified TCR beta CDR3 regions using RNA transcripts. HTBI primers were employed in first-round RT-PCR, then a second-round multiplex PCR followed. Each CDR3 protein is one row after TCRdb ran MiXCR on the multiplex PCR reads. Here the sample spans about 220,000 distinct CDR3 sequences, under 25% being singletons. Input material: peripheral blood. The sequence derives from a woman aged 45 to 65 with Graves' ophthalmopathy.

The CDR3 sequence is CAWSTRGASSSYEQYF. The CDR3 DNA follows: TGTGCCTGGAGTACCCGAGGCGCCTCAAGCTCCTACGAGCAGTACTTC. The chain combines TRBV30 with TRBJ2-7; D remains unclear. Germline V gives CDR1 GTSNPN, CDR2 SVGIG (reference sequence). V lost 2 bases and J 0 bases, leaving 17 bases between the germline ends. The CDR3 loop spans 16 amino acids. Supplemented by reference TRBV30 and TRBJ2-7, the full variable domain reads SQTIHQWPATLVQPVGSPLSLECTVEGTSNPNLYWYRQAAGRGLQLLFYSVGIGQISSEVPQNLSASRPQDRQFILSSKKLLLSDSGFYLCAWSTRGASSSYEQYFGPGTRLTVT.